Each of the 5 T cell receptor beta chains below was sequenced from the same sample in a study of blood T cell repertoires in COVID-19. Clones were sequenced by immunoSEQ multiplex PCR, and TCRdb holds only the in-frame ones, with some missing. The sample shows 250,000 to 350,000 clones, 92% of them seen only once. Sequenced sample: PBMCs or T cells enriched from blood (not recorded which). These receptors were collected from a woman in her twenties or thirties who had recovered from COVID-19.

This chain joins TRBV5-1 and TRBJ1-3, with 12 bases that match TRBD1. CDR1 and CDR2 (germline): SGHRS, YFSETQ. The CDR3 has 16 residues. V was pared by 5 bases and J by 3 bases, with 6 bases of the junction left unmatched. CDR3 protein: CASSNRDRGLGNTIYF. CDR3 in DNA: TGCGCCAGCAGTAACCGGGACAGGGGGCTTGGAAACACCATATATTTT.

The sample holds a few counts of this clone. The genes are TRBV30 and TRBJ2-7; D perhaps matches TRBD2 (5 bases). The CDR3 is 18 residues long. Trimming took 0 bases from V and 3 from J, leaving 24 bases between them. Germline V gene sequence: CDR1 GTSNPN, CDR2 SVGIG (reference sequence). The CDR3: CAWSVRSMRAGGNYEQYF. The DNA of the CDR3 is TGTGCCTGGAGTGTACGAAGTATGAGGGCAGGTGGGAACTACGAGCAGTACTTC.

The chain has TRBV7-9 and TRBJ1-1; 8 nucleotides match TRBD1. The CDR3 is 17 amino acids. With 5 bases clipped from V and 4 bases from J, the junction kept 15 bases outside the gene matches. Per the germline V gene, CDR1 is SEHNR and CDR2 is FQNEAQ (reference sequence). CDR3 protein: CASSPKEGQGASTEAFF. As DNA, the CDR3 is TGTGCCAGCAGCCCAAAGGAGGGGCAGGGGGCTTCCACTGAAGCTTTCTTT.

The chain carries TRBV7-3 and TRBJ2-1; 13 bases are a match to TRBD2. Germline V gives CDR1 SGHTA, CDR2 FQGTGA. The CDR3 sequence is 16 residues long. J lost 5 bases, V lost 1 base, and 2 bases had no gene match. CDR3 protein: CASSLKGTSGNNEQFF. The DNA for the CDR3 is TGTGCCAGCAGCTTAAAAGGGACTAGCGGGAACAATGAGCAGTTCTTC.

This clone has just one count. V gene TRBV5-1 combines with J gene TRBJ2-3; 10 nucleotides agree with TRBD2. The CDR3 contains 15 residues. With V trimmed by 4 bases and J by 6 bases, 8 bases remained unmatched. Germline-derived CDR1 and CDR2 are SGHRS and YFSETQ. CDR3 in amino acids: CASSEGLAPADTQYF. Written as DNA, the CDR3 is TGCGCCAGCAGCGAGGGACTAGCGCCCGCTGATACGCAGTATTTT.